This entry lists 5 T cell receptor beta chains sequenced from one sample in a study of T cells in Graves' hyperthyroidism and ophthalmopathy. Regions amplified from RNA transcripts were the TCR beta CDR3 regions. The TCR CDR3 was amplified in a first-round RT-PCR using the HTBI primer set. TCRdb processed the multiplex PCR reads anew with MiXCR; each CDR3 protein has one entry. There are approximately 640,000 distinct CDR3 sequences in the sample; approximately 42% occur only once, and about 7.2% lies in the top ten. The sequencing sample was made of peripheral blood or thyroid tissue (not recorded which). Every receptor here comes from an adult man with Graves' disease, either hyperthyroidism or ophthalmopathy (not recorded which).

Ten or more counts support this clonotype. This chain joins TRBV12-3 or TRBV12-4 and TRBJ1-3, with D perhaps matching TRBD1 (5 bases). V lost 6 bases to trimming and J lost 8 bases, with 14 bases between them. The CDR3 is 13 residues long. CDR3 sequence reads: CASSPPLGDTIYF. The CDR3 nucleotides read TGTGCCAGCAGCCCGCCCTTGGGGGACACCATATATTTT.

This chain uses TRBV20-1 with TRBJ1-2; 7 bases fit TRBD1. Germline-derived CDR1 and CDR2 are DFQATT and SNEGSKA (reference sequence). After removal of 5 bases from V and 0 bases from J, the junction contained 9 bases not matched to a gene. This CDR3 region has 15 residues. CDR3 DNA: TGCAGTGCTCTTTTTACAGGGGAACCTAACTATGGCTACACCTTC. Protein product: CSALFTGEPNYGYTF.

This clonotype was observed a few times. The genes are TRBV7-2 and TRBJ1-1; D is unclear. Germline CDR1 is SGHTA and CDR2 is FQGNSA. The CDR3 length is 13 residues. The V and J ends lost 1 base and 9 bases respectively, with 12 bases between them. CDR3: CASSLDRWRKAFF. In DNA form, the CDR3 reads TGTGCCAGCAGCTTAGATCGGTGGAGAAAAGCTTTCTTT. The entire variable domain, with the rest obtained from reference TRBV7-2 and TRBJ1-1, is as follows: GAGVSQSPSNKVTEKGKDVELRCDPISGHTALYWYRQSLGQGLEFLIYFQGNSAPDKSGLPSDRFSAERTGGSVSTLTIQRTQQEDSAVYLCASSLDRWRKAFFGQGTRLTVV.

The table lists this clonotype with a few counts. The chain combines TRBV29-1 with TRBJ1-3, with 9 positions matching TRBD1. The trim removed 7 bases at V and 1 base at J, leaving 8 bases unmatched. CDR3 length: 15 residues. CDR1 and CDR2 from the germline V gene are SQVTM and ANQGSEA. CDR3 in DNA: TGCAGCGCCCGGACAGGGGCAACGTCTGGAAACACCATATATTTT. Encoded protein: CSARTGATSGNTIYF. Together with reference TRBV29-1 and TRBJ1-3, the CDR3 gives the full variable domain: SAVISQKPSRDICQRGTSLTIQCQVDSQVTMMFWYRQQPGQSLTLIATANQGSEATYESGFVIDKFPISRPNLTFSTLTVSNMSPEDSSIYLCSARTGATSGNTIYFGEGSWLTVV.

The V call is TRBV28, the J call TRBJ1-2; a possible D gene is TRBD1 (5 bases). CDR3 length: 15 amino acids. CDR1 is MDHEN and CDR2 is SYDVKM in the germline V gene. Trimming pared 3 bases from V and 8 bases from J, leaving 19 bases between. The DNA for the CDR3 is TGTGCCAGCAGTTTGGTCGCAGGGACGACCAGCGGCTACACCTTC. This gives the protein CASSLVAGTTSGYTF.